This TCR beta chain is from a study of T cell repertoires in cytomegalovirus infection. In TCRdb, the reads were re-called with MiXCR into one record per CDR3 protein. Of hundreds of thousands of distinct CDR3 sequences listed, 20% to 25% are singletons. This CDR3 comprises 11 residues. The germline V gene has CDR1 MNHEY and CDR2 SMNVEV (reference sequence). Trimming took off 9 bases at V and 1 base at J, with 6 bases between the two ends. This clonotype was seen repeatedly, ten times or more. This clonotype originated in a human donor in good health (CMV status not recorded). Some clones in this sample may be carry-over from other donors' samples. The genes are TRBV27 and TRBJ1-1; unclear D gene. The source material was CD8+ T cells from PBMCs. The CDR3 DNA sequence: TGTGCCAGTTATAAGAACACTGAAGCTTTCTTT. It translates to CASYKNTEAFF.